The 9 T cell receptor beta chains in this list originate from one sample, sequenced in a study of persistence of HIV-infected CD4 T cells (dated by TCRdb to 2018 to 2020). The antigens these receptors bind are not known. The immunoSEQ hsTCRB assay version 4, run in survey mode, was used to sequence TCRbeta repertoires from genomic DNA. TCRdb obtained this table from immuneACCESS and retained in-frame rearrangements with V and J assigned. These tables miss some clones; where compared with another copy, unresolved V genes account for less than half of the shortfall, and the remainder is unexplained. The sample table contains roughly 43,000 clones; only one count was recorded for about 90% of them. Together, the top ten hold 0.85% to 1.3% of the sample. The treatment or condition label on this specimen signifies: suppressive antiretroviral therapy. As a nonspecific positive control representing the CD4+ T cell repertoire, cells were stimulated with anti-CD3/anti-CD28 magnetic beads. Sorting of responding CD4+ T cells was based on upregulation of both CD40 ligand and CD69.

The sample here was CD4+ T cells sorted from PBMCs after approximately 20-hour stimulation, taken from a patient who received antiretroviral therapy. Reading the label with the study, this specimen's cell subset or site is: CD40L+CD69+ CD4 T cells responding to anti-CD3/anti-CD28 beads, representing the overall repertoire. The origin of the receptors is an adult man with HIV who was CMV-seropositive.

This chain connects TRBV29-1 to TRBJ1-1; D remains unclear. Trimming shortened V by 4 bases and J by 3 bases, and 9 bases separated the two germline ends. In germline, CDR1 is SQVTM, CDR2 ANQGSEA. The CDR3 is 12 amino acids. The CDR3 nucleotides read TGCAGCGTTGCCCAAGGATACACTGAAGCTTTCTTT. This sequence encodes CSVAQGYTEAFF.

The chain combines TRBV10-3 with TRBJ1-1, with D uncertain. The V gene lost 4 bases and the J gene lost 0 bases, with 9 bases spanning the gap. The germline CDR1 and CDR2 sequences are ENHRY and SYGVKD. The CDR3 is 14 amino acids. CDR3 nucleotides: TGTGCCATCAGTGCCTCTCAAATGAACACTGAAGCTTTCTTT. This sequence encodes CAISASQMNTEAFF.

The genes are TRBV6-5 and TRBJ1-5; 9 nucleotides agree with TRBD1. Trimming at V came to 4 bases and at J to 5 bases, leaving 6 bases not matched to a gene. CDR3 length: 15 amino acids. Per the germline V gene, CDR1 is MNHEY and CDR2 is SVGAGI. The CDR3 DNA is TGTGCCAGCAGTTCATACAGGGGGCTCGATCAGCCCCAGCATTTT. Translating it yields CASSSYRGLDQPQHF.

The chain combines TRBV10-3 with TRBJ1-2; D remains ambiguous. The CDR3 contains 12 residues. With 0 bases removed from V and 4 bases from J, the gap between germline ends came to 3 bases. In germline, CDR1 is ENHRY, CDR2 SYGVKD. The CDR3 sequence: CAISESSYGYTF. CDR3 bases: TGTGCCATCAGTGAGTCGTCCTATGGCTACACCTTC.

The CDR3 DNA is TGTGCCAGCTCCCCTCGGCCAGGGGGCCACGAGCAGTACTTC. The encoded protein is CASSPRPGGHEQYF. This chain joins TRBV18 and TRBJ2-7, with 8 bases aligning to TRBD1. Germline values: CDR1 KGHSH, CDR2 LQKENI. The length of the CDR3 is 14 residues. Unmatched junction bases numbered 9, after V lost 6 bases and J lost 5 bases.

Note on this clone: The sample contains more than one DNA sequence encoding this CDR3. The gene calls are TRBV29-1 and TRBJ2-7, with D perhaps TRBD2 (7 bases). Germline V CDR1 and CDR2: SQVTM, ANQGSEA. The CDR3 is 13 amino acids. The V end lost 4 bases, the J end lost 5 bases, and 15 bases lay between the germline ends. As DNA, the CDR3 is TGCAGCGTTGCTAGAAGGGGGGGGAACGAGCAGTACTTC. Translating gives CSVARRGGNEQYF.

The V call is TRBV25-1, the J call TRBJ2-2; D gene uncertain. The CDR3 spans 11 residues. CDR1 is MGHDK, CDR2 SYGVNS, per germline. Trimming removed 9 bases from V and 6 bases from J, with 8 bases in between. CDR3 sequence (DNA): TGTGCCAGTTTTAGGTCCGGGGAGCTGTTTTTT. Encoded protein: CASFRSGELFF.

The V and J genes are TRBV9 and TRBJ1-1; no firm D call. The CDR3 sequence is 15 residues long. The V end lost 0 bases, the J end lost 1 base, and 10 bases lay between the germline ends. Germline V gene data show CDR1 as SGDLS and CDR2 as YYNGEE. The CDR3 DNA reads TGTGCCAGCAGCGTAGATTGGTCAGGGAACACTGAAGCTTTCTTT. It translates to CASSVDWSGNTEAFF.

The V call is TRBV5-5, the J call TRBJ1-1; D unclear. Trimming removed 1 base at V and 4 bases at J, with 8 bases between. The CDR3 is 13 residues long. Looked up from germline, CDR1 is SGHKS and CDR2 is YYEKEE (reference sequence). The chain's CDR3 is CASSLLRSTEAFF. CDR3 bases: TGTGCCAGCAGCTTGTTGAGGAGCACTGAAGCTTTCTTT. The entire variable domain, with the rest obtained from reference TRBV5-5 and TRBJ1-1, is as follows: DAGVTQSPTHLIKTRGQQVTLRCSPISGHKSVSWYQQVLGQGPQFIFQYYEKEERGRGNFPDRFSARQFPNYSSELNVNALLLGDSALYLCASSLLRSTEAFFGQGTRLTVV.